What follows are 30 T cell receptor beta chains derived from one specimen sequenced in a study of Ad26.COV2.S vaccination and SARS-CoV-2 variants. Some clones are missing from TCRdb's copy, which holds only in-frame ones; the method was immunoSEQ multiplex PCR. The table has about 350,000 clones, around 84% seen once. Stated treatment: some 20 received Ad26.COV2.S at low or high dose, single or two shots; several received placebo; per-sample allocation not given. Following the first vaccine or placebo injection, samples were taken on day 63. Specimen: peripheral blood, collected in a trial of Ad26.COV2.S vaccine versus placebo. Receptors originate from a person aged 18 to 65 who received the Ad26.COV2.S COVID-19 vaccine or a placebo.

This clone was seen repeatedly, ten times or more. The V gene is TRBV27, the J gene TRBJ1-2, with D unclear. Germline loops: CDR1 MNHEY, CDR2 SMNVEV (reference sequence). The CDR3 is 15 amino acids. Between the trimmed V and J ends, which lost 2 bases and 4 bases, there was a span of 14 bases. The CDR3 coding sequence is TGTGCCAGCAGTTTAGGTTTAACAGAGGGCTATGGCTACACCTTC. Translating it yields CASSLGLTEGYGYTF.

The chain couples TRBV28 to TRBJ1-2; D is unclear. CDR1 and CDR2 from the germline V gene are MDHEN and SYDVKM. This CDR3 region has 14 residues. V lost 1 base and J lost 4, with 10 bases in between. CDR3 DNA sequence: TGTGCCAGCAGTTTATTCCCAGTAAGCTATGGCTACACCTTC. It encodes CASSLFPVSYGYTF.

The chain carries TRBV1 and TRBJ1-5. TRBV1 constitutes a pseudogene. CDR3 size: 12 residues. CDR3 sequence: CPPLYSNQPQHF. CDR3 bases: TGCCCCCCCCTCTATAGCAATCAGCCCCAGCATTTT.

The CDR3 DNA follows: TGCGCCAGCAGCCAGTACAGGGGAGAAGAGACCCAGTACTTC. Its protein is CASSQYRGEETQYF. V gene TRBV5-1 combines with J gene TRBJ2-5; 7 nucleotides align to TRBD1. The CDR3 runs to 14 residues. Germline V CDR1 and CDR2: SGHRS, YFSETQ. V lost 4 bases to trimming and J lost 3 bases; unmatched junction nucleotides: 6.

The J gene is TRBJ2-1, the V gene TRBV7-9, with 7 bases fitting TRBD1. Germline CDR1 reads SEHNR; CDR2 reads FQNEAQ (reference sequence). The length of the CDR3 is 16 residues. V lost 3 bases and J lost 4; bases outside the gene matches: 9. In nucleotides, the CDR3 is TGTGCCAGCAGCTTGGGCCCGGGACAGCTATACAATGAGCAGTTCTTC. Translation: CASSLGPGQLYNEQFF.

The chain carries TRBV15 and TRBJ1-5, with unresolved D. The V end was cut by 7 bases, the J end by 7 bases, with 14 bases between. The germline V gene has CDR1 LNHNV and CDR2 YYDKDF (reference sequence). The length of the CDR3 is 13 residues. The DNA of the CDR3 is TGTGCCACCAACCAAGAGAGGGTGCAGCCCCAGCATTTT. Translating it yields CATNQERVQPQHF.

The rearrangement joins TRBV29-1 to TRBJ1-1; D possibly corresponds to TRBD1 (5 bases). Germline V gives CDR1 SQVTM, CDR2 ANQGSEA. V shed 7 bases and J shed 0 bases, with 12 bases lying between them. CDR3 length equals 13 residues. The CDR3 sequence is CSARGSLNTEAFF. In nucleotides, the CDR3 is TGCAGCGCTAGGGGTTCTCTGAACACTGAAGCTTTCTTT.

The V call is TRBV5-4, the J call TRBJ2-1, with 9 bases aligning to TRBD2. This CDR3 region has 13 residues. J was trimmed by 14 bases and V by 4 bases; bases with no gene match: 10. The V gene's germline CDR1 is SGHNT and CDR2 YYREEE (reference sequence). The CDR3: CASSPLVEREEFF. The CDR3 DNA reads as TGTGCCAGCAGCCCCCTCGTGGAGCGGGAGGAGTTCTTC.

This clone was observed a few times. The V gene is TRBV29-1, the J gene TRBJ1-2; tentatively, D is TRBD1 (5 bases). This CDR3 is 13 amino acids long. V was clipped by 6 bases and J by 6 bases, with 17 bases between them. In germline, CDR1 is SQVTM, CDR2 ANQGSEA. This CDR3 reads CSVAGFQGDGYTF. The CDR3 DNA follows: TGCAGCGTGGCGGGGTTTCAGGGTGATGGCTACACCTTC.

The V call is TRBV18, the J call TRBJ1-2, with 7 bases identical to TRBD1. The V gene end was trimmed by 4 bases and the J gene end by 6 bases; junction bases not matched to a gene: 8. CDR3 length: 14 amino acids. Germline loops: CDR1 KGHSH, CDR2 LQKENI. As DNA, the CDR3 is TGTGCCAGCTCACAGGGGGTGACAGGGAATGGCTACACCTTC. Translated, it gives CASSQGVTGNGYTF.

This clone showed up just once. This rearrangement joins TRBV3-1 (or the pseudogene TRBV3-2) to TRBJ1-5, with 7 positions matching TRBD1. V gave up 1 base and J gave up 7 bases; unmatched junction bases: 13. Germline-derived CDR1 and CDR2 are LGHDT and YNNKEL (reference sequence). CDR3 length: 17 residues. The CDR3 sequence is CASSQASGRGTGQPQHF. The CDR3 region has the DNA TGTGCCAGCAGCCAAGCGTCCGGCAGGGGGACGGGACAGCCCCAGCATTTT.

The V and J genes are TRBV5-6 and TRBJ1-4; 10 bases fit TRBD1. The length of the CDR3 is 15 residues. V was clipped by 5 bases and J by 1 base; unmatched bases: 2. Germline-derived CDR1 and CDR2 are SGHDT and YYEEEE. CDR3 in DNA: TGTGCCAGCAGGGACAGGGGGGTAACTAATGAAAAACTGTTTTTT. Residues: CASRDRGVTNEKLFF.

The chain joins TRBV19 to TRBJ2-7; no firm D call. This CDR3 is built from 14 residues. Germline CDR1 is LNHDA and CDR2 is SQIVND (reference sequence). V lost 6 bases, J lost 2 bases, and 14 bases lay in between. CDR3 bases: TGTGCCAGTAGCCCGAGTATACTAACCTACGAGCAGTACTTC. Residues: CASSPSILTYEQYF.

A few counts support this clone. The chain uses TRBV6-6 and TRBJ2-2; possibly TRBD2 for D (5 bases). The germline V gene has CDR1 MNHNY and CDR2 SVGAGI (reference sequence). CDR3 size: 16 residues. V dropped 2 bases and J dropped 4 bases, with 14 bases sitting between them. The CDR3 here is CASSYHGGLGTGELFF. The CDR3 nucleotides read TGTGCCAGCAGTTACCACGGCGGGCTGGGCACCGGGGAGCTGTTTTTT.

The gene calls are TRBV7-2 and TRBJ2-1; the D gene is possibly TRBD1 (6 bases). Germline-derived CDR1 and CDR2 are SGHTA and FQGNSA. CDR3 size: 17 residues. V was trimmed by 0 bases and J by 0 bases, leaving 12 bases between them. The CDR3: CASSLAGSGASYNEQFF. In DNA, the CDR3 is TGTGCCAGCAGCTTAGCTGGCTCAGGGGCCTCCTACAATGAGCAGTTCTTC.

This clone was counted between two and nine times. The genes are TRBV24-1 and TRBJ2-7, with 10 positions matching TRBD1. CDR1 is KGHDR and CDR2 is SFDVKD in the germline V gene. CDR3 length equals 14 residues. V trimming: 8 bases; J trimming: 6 bases; junction bases outside the gene matches: 9. The CDR3 sequence: CATKCGTGVGEQYF. In DNA, the CDR3 is TGTGCCACCAAGTGCGGGACAGGGGTAGGCGAGCAGTACTTC.

The J gene is TRBJ2-5, the V gene TRBV3-1 (or the pseudogene TRBV3-2); D not certain. Trimming pared 0 bases from V and 5 bases from J, leaving 7 bases between. CDR3 size: 13 residues. Germline V gene sequence: CDR1 LGHDT, CDR2 YNNKEL (reference sequence). The CDR3 sequence is CASSQEWLETQYF. CDR3 nucleotide sequence: TGTGCCAGCAGCCAAGAGTGGTTGGAGACCCAGTACTTC.

This chain links TRBV7-9 with TRBJ2-1; 11 bases align to TRBD2. The CDR3 consists of 16 residues. Germline V gene data show CDR1 as SEHNR and CDR2 as FQNEAQ (reference sequence). With V trimmed by 6 bases and J by 6 bases, 10 bases remained unmatched. The CDR3 nucleotides read TGTGCCAGCAGGGCCCCGAATAGCGGGGGGGGCAATGAGCAGTTCTTC. Translating gives CASRAPNSGGGNEQFF.

The chain combines TRBV10-1 with TRBJ2-6; D ambiguous. Per the germline V gene, CDR1 is WNHNN and CDR2 is SYGVQD (reference sequence). Deletions cut 3 bases from V and 0 bases from J, with 6 bases between. This CDR3 spans 15 amino acids. This CDR3 reads CASSDSSSGANVLTF. In DNA, the CDR3 is TGCGCCAGCAGTGACTCGAGCTCTGGGGCCAACGTCCTGACTTTC.

The gene calls are TRBV5-6 and TRBJ2-1; D not certain. Germline loops: CDR1 SGHDT, CDR2 YYEEEE. V shed 4 bases and J shed 10 bases, with 12 bases lying between them. CDR3 size: 12 residues. The CDR3 DNA is TGTGCCAGCAGCCATAGAGTATGGGAGCAGTTCTTC. Amino acids: CASSHRVWEQFF.

This chain uses TRBV5-6 with TRBJ1-2, with 8 bases identical to TRBD1. Germline trimming cut 6 bases from V and 8 bases from J; bases unmatched to any gene: 9. This CDR3 is built from 13 residues. The germline gives CDR1 SGHDT, CDR2 YYEEEE. This chain's CDR3 is CASTWWAGGGYTF. DNA of the CDR3: TGTGCCAGCACCTGGTGGGCAGGGGGCGGCTACACCTTC.

The V gene is TRBV3-1 (or the pseudogene TRBV3-2), the J gene TRBJ2-3; the D gene is possibly TRBD1 (5 bases). The V end was cut by 1 base, the J end by 2 bases, with 10 bases between. From germline, CDR1 is LGHDT and CDR2 YNNKEL (reference sequence). This CDR3 is built from 15 residues. CDR3 bases: TGTGCCAGCAGCCAAGTCAGGGATAACACAGATACGCAGTATTTT. It specifies CASSQVRDNTDTQYF.

This chain links TRBV5-1 with TRBJ2-1, with 14 bases matching TRBD2. Germline values: CDR1 SGHRS, CDR2 YFSETQ. The CDR3 contains 16 residues. The trim removed 1 base at V and 9 bases at J, leaving 6 bases unmatched. The CDR3: CASSLLTGTSGSEQFF. For the CDR3, the DNA is TGCGCCAGCAGCTTGCTCACCGGGACTAGCGGGAGTGAGCAGTTCTTC. Drawing the rest from reference TRBV5-1 and TRBJ2-1, the complete variable domain is KAGVTQTPRYLIKTRGQQVTLSCSPISGHRSVSWYQQTPGQGLQFLFEYFSETQRNKGNFPGRFSGRQFSNSRSEMNVSTLELGDSALYLCASSLLTGTSGSEQFFGPGTRLTVL.

In DNA, the CDR3 is TGTGCCTGGAGTGGACTAGCGGGAGTTGTCGGGGAGCTGTTTTTT. It codes for CAWSGLAGVVGELFF. This chain uses TRBV30 with TRBJ2-2; 12 positions match TRBD2. Germline assignment: CDR1 GTSNPN and CDR2 SVGIG (reference sequence). The CDR3 is 15 residues long. V shed 1 base, J shed 7 bases, and the junction held 4 bases outside the gene matches.

The chain is built from TRBV7-9 and TRBJ2-5, with D possibly TRBD1 on 6 matching bases. From germline, CDR1 is SEHNR and CDR2 FQNEAQ (reference sequence). Trimming shortened V by 0 bases and J by 4 bases, and 6 bases separated the two germline ends. The CDR3 is 13 amino acids. DNA for the CDR3: TGTGCCAGCAGCTTAGCAGGGGGAGAGACCCAGTACTTC. Translated: CASSLAGGETQYF.

The chain employs TRBV2 and TRBJ2-7; the match to TRBD2 covers 8 bases. CDR1 and CDR2 (germline): SNHLY, FYNNEI. Germline trimming cut 2 bases from V and 3 bases from J; bases unmatched to any gene: 6. The CDR3 loop spans 15 amino acids. The CDR3 sequence: CASSESGGTLYEQYF. CDR3 DNA sequence: TGTGCCAGCAGTGAAAGCGGGGGCACTCTCTACGAGCAGTACTTC.

In this sample, this clone turned up a few times. The V and J genes are TRBV5-4 and TRBJ1-5, with D perhaps matching TRBD1 (6 bases). This CDR3 is built from 16 residues. Germline lookup yields CDR1 SGHNT and CDR2 YYREEE (reference sequence). Trimming shortened V by 4 bases and J by 2 bases, and 16 bases separated the two germline ends. The CDR3 here is CASSPQGPLGNQPQHF. The CDR3 bases are TGTGCCAGCAGCCCTCAGGGGCCATTGGGCAATCAGCCCCAGCATTTT.

V is TRBV3-1 (or the pseudogene TRBV3-2) and J is TRBJ2-2; no firm D call. Germline V CDR1 and CDR2: LGHDT, YNNKEL (reference sequence). This CDR3 region has 12 residues. The ends were cut back, 5 bases at V and 9 bases at J, with 10 bases in the middle. CDR3 region: CASSTQNRELFF. The DNA of the CDR3 is TGTGCCAGCAGCACACAAAACCGGGAGCTGTTTTTT.

This chain connects TRBV5-1 to TRBJ2-6; D remains ambiguous. V was cut by 2 bases and J by 0 bases, with 12 bases left in between. The CDR3 covers 17 residues. The germline V gene encodes CDR1 SGHRS and CDR2 YFSETQ. As DNA, the CDR3 is TGCGCCAGCAGCTTCCTACAGAGTACCTCTGGGGCCAACGTCCTGACTTTC. Its protein is CASSFLQSTSGANVLTF. The whole variable domain, filled in from reference TRBV5-1 and TRBJ2-6, reads KAGVTQTPRYLIKTRGQQVTLSCSPISGHRSVSWYQQTPGQGLQFLFEYFSETQRNKGNFPGRFSGRQFSNSRSEMNVSTLELGDSALYLCASSFLQSTSGANVLTFGAGSRLTVL.

The CDR3 here is CASSLSAGSGSERNIQYF. The CDR3 DNA is TGTGCCAGCAGTTTATCGGCCGGGAGCGGGAGCGAGAGAAACATTCAGTACTTC. The chain links TRBV28 to TRBJ2-4; 8 bases line up with TRBD2. Looked up from germline, CDR1 is MDHEN and CDR2 is SYDVKM. J gave up 6 bases and V 1 base, and 14 bases lay outside the gene matches. CDR3 size: 18 residues.